This T cell receptor beta chain was captured by sequencing in a study of cytomegalovirus exposure and HLA in healthy donors. A remark on this clone: Its antigen is unidentified. Other DNA sequences in this sample translate to the same CDR3.

V lost 5 bases and J lost 3; bases outside the gene matches: 8. Germline V gene data show CDR1 as SGHVS and CDR2 as FNYEAQ. The CDR3 runs 16 residues. The PCR had 60 Vbeta and 13 Jbeta primers. Only in-frame clones appear in the TCRdb table, and some are missing; sequencing was by immunoSEQ multiplex PCR. In the table there are 200,000 to 250,000 clones, about 80% of which are singletons. Study-wide findings and caveats: The authors later found HLA-associated TCR beta chains more clonally expanded than equally common others. The study designated 160 or so TCR beta chains cytomegalovirus-associated. Most sequenced TCRs were rare (though some public TCRs occurred in many donors). An Asian-associated ancestry cluster reportedly showed fewer N-insertions than the approximately 630-donor mean in a later analysis.

This clonotype originated in a young man in good health and CMV-seronegative. Sequenced input: PBMCs. The J gene is TRBJ2-3, the V gene TRBV7-6; 10 nucleotides agree with TRBD1. DNA of the CDR3: TGTGCCAGCAGCCTCCAACCGGGACAGGGGACAGATACGCAGTATTTT. It translates to CASSLQPGQGTDTQYF.